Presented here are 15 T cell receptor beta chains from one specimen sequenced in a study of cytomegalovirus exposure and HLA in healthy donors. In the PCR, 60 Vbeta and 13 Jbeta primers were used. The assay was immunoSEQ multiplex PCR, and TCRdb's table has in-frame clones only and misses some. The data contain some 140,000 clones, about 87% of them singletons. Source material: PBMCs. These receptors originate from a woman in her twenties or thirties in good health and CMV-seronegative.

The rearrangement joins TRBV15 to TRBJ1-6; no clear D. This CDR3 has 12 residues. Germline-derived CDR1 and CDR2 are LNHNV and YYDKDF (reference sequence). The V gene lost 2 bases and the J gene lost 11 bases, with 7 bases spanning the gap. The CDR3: CATSRTDTPLHF. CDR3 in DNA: TGTGCCACCAGCAGAACTGACACACCCCTCCACTTT.

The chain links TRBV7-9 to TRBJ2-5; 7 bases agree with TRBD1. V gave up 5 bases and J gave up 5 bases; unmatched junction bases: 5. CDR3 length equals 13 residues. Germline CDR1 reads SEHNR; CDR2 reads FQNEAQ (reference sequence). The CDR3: CASSTLRGETQYF. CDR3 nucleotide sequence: TGTGCCAGCAGCACCCTCAGGGGGGAGACCCAGTACTTC.

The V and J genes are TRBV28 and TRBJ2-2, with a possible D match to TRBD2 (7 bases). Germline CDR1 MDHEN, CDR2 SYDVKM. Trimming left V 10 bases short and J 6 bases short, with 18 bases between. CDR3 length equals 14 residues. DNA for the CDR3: TGTGCCACCCAAAATTGGGGGGGCTCCGGGGAGCTGTTTTTT. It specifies CATQNWGGSGELFF.

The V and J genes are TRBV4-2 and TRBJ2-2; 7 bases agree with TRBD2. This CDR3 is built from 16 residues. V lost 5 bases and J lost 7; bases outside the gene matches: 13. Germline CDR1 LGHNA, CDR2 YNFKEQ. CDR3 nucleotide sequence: TGTGCCAGCAGCGTCTGGCTCTCGGGCGGGGGCGGGGAGCTGTTTTTT. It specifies CASSVWLSGGGGELFF.

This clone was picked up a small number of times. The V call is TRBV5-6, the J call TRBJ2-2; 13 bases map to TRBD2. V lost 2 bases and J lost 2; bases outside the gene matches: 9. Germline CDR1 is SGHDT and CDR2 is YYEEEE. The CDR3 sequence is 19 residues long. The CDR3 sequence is CASSFGLAGVPLNTGELFF. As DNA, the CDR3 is TGTGCCAGCAGCTTCGGACTAGCGGGAGTTCCCCTTAACACCGGGGAGCTGTTTTTT.

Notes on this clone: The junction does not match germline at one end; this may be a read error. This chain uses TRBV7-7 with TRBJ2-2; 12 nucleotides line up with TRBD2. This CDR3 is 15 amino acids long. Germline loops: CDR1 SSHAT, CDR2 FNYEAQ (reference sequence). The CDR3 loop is CASSFLAGGTGELFF. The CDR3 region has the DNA TGTGCTAGCAGCTTCCTAGCGGGAGGGACCGGGGAGCTGTTTTTT.

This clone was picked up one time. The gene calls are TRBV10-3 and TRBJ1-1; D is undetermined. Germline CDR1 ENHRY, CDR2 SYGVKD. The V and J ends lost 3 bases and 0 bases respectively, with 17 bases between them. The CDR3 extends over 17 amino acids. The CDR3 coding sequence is TGTGCCATCAGTGAAGGCCGTCTCAGGACTATGAACACTGAAGCTTTCTTT. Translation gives CAISEGRLRTMNTEAFF.

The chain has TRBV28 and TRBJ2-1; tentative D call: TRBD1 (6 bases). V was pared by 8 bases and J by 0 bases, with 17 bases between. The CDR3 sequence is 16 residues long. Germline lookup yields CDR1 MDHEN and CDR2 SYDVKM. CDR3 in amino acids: CASRGQGRGSYNEQFF. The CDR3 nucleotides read TGTGCCAGCCGAGGGCAAGGCAGGGGCTCCTACAATGAGCAGTTCTTC. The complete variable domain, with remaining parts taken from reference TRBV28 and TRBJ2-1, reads DVKVTQSSRYLVKRTGEKVFLECVQDMDHENMFWYRQDPGLGLRLIYFSYDVKMKEKGDIPEGYSVSREKKERFSLILESASTNQTSMYLCASRGQGRGSYNEQFFGPGTRLTVL.

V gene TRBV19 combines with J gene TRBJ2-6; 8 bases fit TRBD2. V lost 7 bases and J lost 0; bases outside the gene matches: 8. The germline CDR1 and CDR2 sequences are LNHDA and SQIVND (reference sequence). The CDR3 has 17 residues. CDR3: CASKLAGGASGANVLTF. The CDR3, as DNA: TGTGCCAGTAAGTTGGCGGGGGGCGCCTCTGGGGCCAACGTCCTGACTTTC.

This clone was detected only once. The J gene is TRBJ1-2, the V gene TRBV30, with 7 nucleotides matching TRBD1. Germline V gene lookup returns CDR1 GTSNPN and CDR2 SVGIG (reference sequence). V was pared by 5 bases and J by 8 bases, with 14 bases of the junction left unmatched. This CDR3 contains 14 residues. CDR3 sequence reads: CAWDREPRQRGYTF. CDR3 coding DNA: TGTGCCTGGGACAGGGAGCCACGACAGCGCGGCTACACCTTC.

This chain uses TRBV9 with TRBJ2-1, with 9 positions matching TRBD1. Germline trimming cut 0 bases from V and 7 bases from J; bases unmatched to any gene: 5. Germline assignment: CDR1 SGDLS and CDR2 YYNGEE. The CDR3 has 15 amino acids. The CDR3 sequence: CASSVESTGGNEQFF. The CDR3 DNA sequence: TGTGCCAGCAGCGTAGAATCGACAGGGGGAAATGAGCAGTTCTTC.

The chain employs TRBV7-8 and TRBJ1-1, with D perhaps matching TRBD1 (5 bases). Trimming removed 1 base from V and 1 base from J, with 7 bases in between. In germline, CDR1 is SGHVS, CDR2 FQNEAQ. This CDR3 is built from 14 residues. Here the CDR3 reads CASSLGQPNTEAFF. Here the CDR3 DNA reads TGTGCCAGCAGCTTAGGACAGCCGAACACTGAAGCTTTCTTT.

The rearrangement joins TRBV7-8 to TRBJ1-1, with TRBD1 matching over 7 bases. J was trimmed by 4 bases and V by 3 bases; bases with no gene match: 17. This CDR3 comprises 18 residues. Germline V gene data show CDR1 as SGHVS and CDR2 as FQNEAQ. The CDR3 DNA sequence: TGTGCCAGCAGCTTCCCGTTCACAGGGGTAGATAGCGGCACTGAAGCTTTCTTT. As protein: CASSFPFTGVDSGTEAFF.

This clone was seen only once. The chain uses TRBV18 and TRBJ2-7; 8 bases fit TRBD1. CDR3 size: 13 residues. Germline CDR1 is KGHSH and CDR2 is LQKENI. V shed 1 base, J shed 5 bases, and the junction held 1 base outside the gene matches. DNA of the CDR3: TGTGCCAGCTCACCACGGACAGGGAACGAGCAGTACTTC. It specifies CASSPRTGNEQYF.

The CDR3 reads CASSRLAGGANEQFF. The CDR3 DNA is TGCGCCAGCAGCCGGCTAGCGGGGGGGGCTAATGAGCAGTTCTTC. This chain uses TRBV5-1 with TRBJ2-1; the match to TRBD2 covers 12 bases. V trimming: 4 bases; J trimming: 7 bases; junction bases outside the gene matches: 6. The CDR3 contains 15 residues. The V gene's germline CDR1 is SGHRS and CDR2 YFSETQ.